The clone carrying this T cell receptor (beta chain) occurred a few times. Data came from immunoSEQ multiplex PCR; TCRdb stores just in-frame clones and leaves some out. In the table there are more than 65,000 clones, 85% to 90% of which are singletons. The data were obtained in a study of T cell changes during pregnancy in multiple sclerosis. The CDR3 covers 14 residues. Germline lookup yields CDR1 MNHEY and CDR2 SMNVEV (reference sequence). The ends were cut back, 0 bases at V and 7 bases at J, with 12 bases in the middle. The J gene is TRBJ1-2, the V gene TRBV27; TRBD1 is a possible D gene (5 bases). The origin of this receptor is a female donor in good health, enrolled as a control in a pregnancy study. Sequenced here: peripheral blood, sampled after pregnancy. CDR3 DNA: TGTGCCAGCAGTTTATCGATTGGAGGGGTTGGCTACACCTTC. Translating gives CASSLSIGGVGYTF.